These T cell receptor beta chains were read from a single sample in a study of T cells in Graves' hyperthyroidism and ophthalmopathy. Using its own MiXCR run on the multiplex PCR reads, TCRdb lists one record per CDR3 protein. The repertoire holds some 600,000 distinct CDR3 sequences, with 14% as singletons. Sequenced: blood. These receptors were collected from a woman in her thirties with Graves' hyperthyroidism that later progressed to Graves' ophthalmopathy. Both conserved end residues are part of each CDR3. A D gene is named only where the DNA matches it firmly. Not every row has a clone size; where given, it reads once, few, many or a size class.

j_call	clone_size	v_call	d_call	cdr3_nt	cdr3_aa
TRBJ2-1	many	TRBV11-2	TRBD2	TGTGCCAGCAGCTTACTGAAGGGGAGGGGTGAGCAGTTCTTC	CASSLLKGRGEQFF
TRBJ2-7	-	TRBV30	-	TGTGCCTGGAGCCCTGGACAGGCCGGGGGACGGGAGCAGTACTTC	CAWSPGQAGGREQYF
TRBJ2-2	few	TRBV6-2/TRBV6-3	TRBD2	TGTGCCAGCAGTTACGGGACTAGCGGGAGTGGGTCCGGGGAGCTGTTTTTT	CASSYGTSGSGSGELFF
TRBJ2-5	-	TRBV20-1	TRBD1	TGCAGTGCTAGACCCGAGGGGACAGGGATCGCAGAGACCCAGTACTTC	CSARPEGTGIAETQYF
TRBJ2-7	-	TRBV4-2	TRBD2	TGTGCCAGCAGCCAAGATTCCAGCGGGAGTTGGGTCGAGCAGTACTTC	CASSQDSSGSWVEQYF
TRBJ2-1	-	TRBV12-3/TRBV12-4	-	TGTGCTAGCAGTTTAAACCCCCAAGTACGCAACCCAAGCAATGAGCAGTTCTTC	CASSLNPQVRNPSNEQFF
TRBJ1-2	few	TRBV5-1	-	TGCACCAGCAGCTTGGTCCCCCCGGGGCAGGGTGGCTACACCTTC	CTSSLVPPGQGGYTF
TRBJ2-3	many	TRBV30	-	TGTGCCTGCGTCCCGCCGAGGGGGAGCACAGATACGCAGTATTTT	CACVPPRGSTDTQYF
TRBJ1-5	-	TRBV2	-	TGTGCCAGCAATCAGGGGACCAATCAGCCCCAGCATTTT	CASNQGTNQPQHF
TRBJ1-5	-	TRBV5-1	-	TGCGCCAGCAGCTTGGGGGGCCAGGCCCATCAGCCCCAGCATTTT	CASSLGGQAHQPQHF
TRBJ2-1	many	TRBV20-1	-	TGCAGTGCGTCTGACAATGAGCAGTTCTTC	CSASDNEQFF
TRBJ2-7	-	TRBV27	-	TGTGCCTCCAAGGGGCCAGGGCGACACTACGAGCAGTACTTC	CASKGPGRHYEQYF
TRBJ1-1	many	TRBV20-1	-	TGCAGTGCTAGAGGGGGACCGATGAACACTGAAGCTTTCTTT	CSARGGPMNTEAFF
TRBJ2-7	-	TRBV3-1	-	TGTGCCAGCAGCCAACGCAGCGCGACTTACGAGCAGTACTTC	CASSQRSATYEQYF
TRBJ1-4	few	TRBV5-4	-	TGTGCCAGCAGCTTTCAGGGATCTGAAGAAAAACTGTTTTTT	CASSFQGSEEKLFF
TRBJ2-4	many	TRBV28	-	TGTGCCAGCAGTTCCCACCAGATCGGGAGCAAAAACATTCAGTACTTC	CASSSHQIGSKNIQYF
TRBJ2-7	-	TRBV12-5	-	TGTGCTAGTGGTTTAGGGGGGGCTGGGCAGTACTTC	CASGLGGAGQYF
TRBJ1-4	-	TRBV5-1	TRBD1	TGCGCCAGCAGCTCGAGGGGGCTAAGCGCAGCTAATGAAAAACTGTTTTTT	CASSSRGLSAANEKLFF
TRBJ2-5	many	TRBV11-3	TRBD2	TGTGCCAGCAGCCCCCAGCCTCTAGCGGGCCAAGAGACCCAGTACTTC	CASSPQPLAGQETQYF
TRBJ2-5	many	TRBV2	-	TGTGCCAGCAGTGAACAGGGAGAGACCCAGTACTTC	CASSEQGETQYF
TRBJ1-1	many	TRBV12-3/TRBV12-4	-	TGTGCCAGCAGGCGACAGGAGATTATGAACACTGAAGCTTTCTTT	CASRRQEIMNTEAFF
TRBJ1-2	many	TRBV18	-	TGTGCCAGCTCACCACAACAGGGCTACACCTTC	CASSPQQGYTF
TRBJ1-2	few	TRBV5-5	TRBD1	TGTGCCAGCAGCCCGGGACAGGGCGATAGCTACACCTTC	CASSPGQGDSYTF
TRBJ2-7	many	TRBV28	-	TGTGCCAGCAGGGTGGACTACCTTAGGGAGCAGTACTTC	CASRVDYLREQYF
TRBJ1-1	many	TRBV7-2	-	TGTGCCAGCAGCTTCGGCACCCTCGGTGAAGCTTTCTTT	CASSFGTLGEAFF
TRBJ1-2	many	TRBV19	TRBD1	TGTGCCAGTAGACGGAGTATGGCCGGGACAGCCTATGGCTACACCTTC	CASRRSMAGTAYGYTF
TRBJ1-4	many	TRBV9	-	TGTGCCAGCAGCGTAGTTGGGGGTAATGAAAAACTGTTTTTT	CASSVVGGNEKLFF
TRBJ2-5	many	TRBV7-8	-	TGTGCCAGCAGCTTGTTCCGGGACGCAAACCAAGAGACCCAGTACTTC	CASSLFRDANQETQYF
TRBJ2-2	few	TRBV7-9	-	TGTGCCAGCAGCCATACAGTCCCCAGCGGGCCGGAGCTGTTTTTT	CASSHTVPSGPELFF
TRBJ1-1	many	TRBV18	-	TGTGCCAGCTCACCACAGGGATACATGAACACTGAAGCTTTCTTT	CASSPQGYMNTEAFF
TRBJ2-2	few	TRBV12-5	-	TGTGCTAGTGTCCGTGGCGCCGGGGAGCTGTTTTTT	CASVRGAGELFF
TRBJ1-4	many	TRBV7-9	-	TGTGCCAGCAGCTCAGGGAGGGCTAATGAAAAACTGTTTTTT	CASSSGRANEKLFF
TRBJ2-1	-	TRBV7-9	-	TGTGTCAGCAGCTTAGGCTCACCCCGGGAGCAGTTCTTC	CVSSLGSPREQFF
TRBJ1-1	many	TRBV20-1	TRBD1	TGCAGTGCCCCGGGACAGGGTATTCCTGAAGCTTTCTTT	CSAPGQGIPEAFF
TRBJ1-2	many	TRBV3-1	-	TGTGCCAGCAGCCCCCCCGGGGGGGACGGCTACACCTTC	CASSPPGGDGYTF
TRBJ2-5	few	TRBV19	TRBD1	TGTGCCAGTAGTGGTGACAGGGGAGAGACCCAGTACTTC	CASSGDRGETQYF
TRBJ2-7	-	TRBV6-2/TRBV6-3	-	TGTGCCAGCAGGAGGGACGTCTACAATGAGCAGTACTTC	CASRRDVYNEQYF
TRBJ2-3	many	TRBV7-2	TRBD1	TGTGCCAGCAGCTCCAACAGGGGAAGCACAGATACGCAGTATTTT	CASSSNRGSTDTQYF
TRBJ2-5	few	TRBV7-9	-	TGTGCCAGCAGCTTTCGGACTGATGGGGAGACCCAGTACTTC	CASSFRTDGETQYF
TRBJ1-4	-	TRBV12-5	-	TGTGCTAGTGGTTTGAGGACTAATGAAAAACTGTTTTTT	CASGLRTNEKLFF
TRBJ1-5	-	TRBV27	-	TGTGCCAGCAGTTCGGGGGCCCTTAGCAATCAGCCCCAGCATTTT	CASSSGALSNQPQHF
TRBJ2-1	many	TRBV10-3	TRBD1	TGTGCCATCAATTGGGGACAGTACAATGAGCAGTTCTTC	CAINWGQYNEQFF
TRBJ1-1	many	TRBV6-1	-	TGTGCCAGCACCAGCCCCGGGCTGAACACTGAAGCTTTCTTT	CASTSPGLNTEAFF
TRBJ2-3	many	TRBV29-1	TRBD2	TGCAGCTTCAATAGCGGGAGAGGAAGGACAGATACGCAGTATTTT	CSFNSGRGRTDTQYF
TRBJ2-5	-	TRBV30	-	TGTGCCTGGAGTGTAAGCCCAACGACCCAGTACTTC	CAWSVSPTTQYF
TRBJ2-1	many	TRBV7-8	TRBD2	TGTGCCAGCAGCTTAGTACCGGGACTAGCGGGATTAGGATCCTACAATGAGCAGTTCTTC	CASSLVPGLAGLGSYNEQFF
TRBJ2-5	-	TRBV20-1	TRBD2	TGCAGTGCGGGGACTAGCGGGGACCAAGAGACCCAGTACTTC	CSAGTSGDQETQYF
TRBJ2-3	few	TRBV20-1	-	TGCAGTGCTAGTGATGGGGCGGGACCCACAGATACGCAGTATTTT	CSASDGAGPTDTQYF
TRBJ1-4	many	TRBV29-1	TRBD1	TGCAGCGGATCCGGGACAGGGAATGAAAAACTGTTTTTT	CSGSGTGNEKLFF
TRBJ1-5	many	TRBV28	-	TGTGCCAGCAGTCCAATGGGACGGCGGACCGGCAATCAGCCCCAGCATTTT	CASSPMGRRTGNQPQHF
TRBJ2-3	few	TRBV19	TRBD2	TGTGCCAGTAGTAGCTCTAGCGGGGTAAGCACAGATACGCAGTATTTT	CASSSSSGVSTDTQYF
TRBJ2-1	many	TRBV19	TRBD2	TGTGCCAGTAGGGAAGGAGCGGGACCTTACAATGAGCAGTTCTTC	CASREGAGPYNEQFF
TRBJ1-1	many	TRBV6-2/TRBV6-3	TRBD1	TGTGCCAGCCAGACAGGGTACTACACTGAAGCTTTCTTT	CASQTGYYTEAFF
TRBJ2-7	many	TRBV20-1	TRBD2	TGCAGTGCCCCAGGGACTAGCTCCTACGAGCAGTACTTC	CSAPGTSSYEQYF
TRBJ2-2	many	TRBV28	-	TGTGCCAGCAGTTTTAGCGGACAGGCGGACCGGGAGCTGTTTTTT	CASSFSGQADRELFF